The 32 T cell receptor beta chains in this list originate from one sample, sequenced in a study of PD-L1 blockade in urothelial cancer. Regarding time point: pretreatment peripheral blood. Profiling relied on immunoSEQ multiplex PCR, and the TCRdb table lists in-frame clones only, not all of them. Among about 86,000 clones listed, around 85% were seen once. The material was PBMCs, obtained around atezolizumab (anti-PD-L1) treatment. The receptors stem from a man in his sixties with urothelial cancer.

The V and J genes are TRBV5-4 and TRBJ2-5; D unresolved. This CDR3 comprises 16 residues. Germline V CDR1 and CDR2: SGHNT, YYREEE (reference sequence). Trimming stripped 4 bases from V and 2 bases from J, with 18 bases between. Here the CDR3 DNA reads TGTGCCAGCAGCGCGACTCTTTATAATGCACAAGAGACCCAGTACTTC. The encoded protein is CASSATLYNAQETQYF.

V is TRBV14 and J is TRBJ2-1; 8 bases match TRBD1. V was clipped by 2 bases and J by 3 bases; unmatched bases: 6. This CDR3 has 16 amino acids. Germline V lookup: CDR1 SGHDN, CDR2 FVKESK. The CDR3 DNA sequence: TGTGCCAGCAGCCAATCAGACAGGGGCTACTACAATGAGCAGTTCTTC. Protein sequence: CASSQSDRGYYNEQFF.

The table lists this clone with a few counts. The chain carries TRBV6-5 and TRBJ1-2, with D possibly matching TRBD1 (5 bases). Per germline, CDR1 MNHEY and CDR2 SVGAGI. Trimming shortened V by 2 bases and J by 1 base, and 5 bases separated the two germline ends. The CDR3 runs 13 residues. DNA for the CDR3: TGTGCCAGCAGTTACGACAGTAACTATGGCTACACCTTC. Its translation is CASSYDSNYGYTF.

The rearrangement links TRBV2 to TRBJ2-1; 7 nucleotides line up with TRBD2. J gave up 10 bases and V 7 bases, and 31 bases lay outside the gene matches. The CDR3 sequence is 20 residues long. The V gene's germline CDR1 is SNHLY and CDR2 FYNNEI. As DNA, the CDR3 is TGTGCCAGCACCCAAGTGCATCCCGGGACTACCCATTTGGGACCATGGGAGCAGTTCTTC. As protein: CASTQVHPGTTHLGPWEQFF. The full variable domain, with the rest looked up from reference TRBV2 and TRBJ2-1, is EPEVTQTPSHQVTQMGQEVILRCVPISNHLYFYWYRQILGQKVEFLVSFYNNEISEKSEIFDDQFSVERPDGSNFTLKIRSTKLEDSAMYFCASTQVHPGTTHLGPWEQFFGPGTRLTVL.

This chain uses TRBV9 with TRBJ1-3; 8 bases are a match to TRBD1. Germline CDR1 reads SGDLS; CDR2 reads YYNGEE. The CDR3 is made up of 19 amino acids. V gave up 0 bases and J gave up 2 bases; unmatched junction bases: 13. As DNA, the CDR3 is TGTGCCAGCAGCGTAGAGGGGACAGGAATAGGTAATGCTGGAAACACCATATATTTT. Protein sequence: CASSVEGTGIGNAGNTIYF.

This clone occurred once. This chain joins TRBV6-5 and TRBJ1-2; no clear D. Germline values: CDR1 MNHEY, CDR2 SVGAGI. This CDR3 is 11 amino acids long. Trimming took 2 bases from V and 10 from J, leaving 8 bases between them. CDR3 sequence: CASSYGRFYTF. In DNA form, the CDR3 reads TGTGCCAGCAGTTACGGCAGGTTCTACACCTTC.

The chain is built from TRBV6-5 and TRBJ2-7, with 8 positions matching TRBD1. The CDR3 runs to 14 residues. V shed 0 bases and J 12 bases; nucleotides not matched to a gene: 10. Germline CDR1 is MNHEY and CDR2 is SVGAGI. The CDR3 sequence is CASSYSGTGPWLYF. CDR3 sequence (DNA): TGTGCCAGCAGTTACTCCGGGACAGGTCCTTGGTTGTACTTC.

V and J are TRBV9 and TRBJ2-1; TRBD2 aligns across 13 bases. V lost 3 bases to trimming and J lost 7 bases; unmatched junction nucleotides: 7. Germline V lookup: CDR1 SGDLS, CDR2 YYNGEE. CDR3 size: 16 residues. For the CDR3, the DNA is TGTGCCAGCAGCGCCAGGACTAGCGGGAGAGTGAATGAGCAGTTCTTC. It specifies CASSARTSGRVNEQFF.

This sequence joins TRBV27 and TRBJ1-2; 9 bases fit TRBD1. This CDR3 comprises 16 residues. V was pared by 5 bases and J by 4 bases, with 11 bases of the junction left unmatched. Germline V gives CDR1 MNHEY, CDR2 SMNVEV (reference sequence). This chain's CDR3 is CASSLYRDRVAYGYTF. The CDR3 DNA sequence: TGTGCCAGCAGTCTCTACCGGGACAGGGTCGCCTATGGCTACACCTTC.

V gene TRBV2 combines with J gene TRBJ2-4; a weak D match, TRBD2 (5 bases). The CDR3 length is 15 residues. V dropped 4 bases and J dropped 0 bases, with 10 bases sitting between them. Germline values: CDR1 SNHLY, CDR2 FYNNEI. The CDR3 spells CASSAGTVAKNIQYF. For the CDR3, the DNA is TGTGCCAGCAGTGCGGGAACGGTAGCCAAAAACATTCAGTACTTC.

V gene TRBV19 combines with J gene TRBJ2-7; 9 bases fit TRBD1. Trimming took 4 bases from V and 1 from J; bases not matched to a gene: 5. The germline V gene encodes CDR1 LNHDA and CDR2 SQIVND (reference sequence). CDR3 length: 15 residues. CDR3 region: CASSTLGQGSYEQYF. CDR3 nucleotide sequence: TGTGCCAGTAGTACCCTTGGACAGGGGTCCTACGAGCAGTACTTC. The variable domain in full, with the rest retrieved from reference TRBV19 and TRBJ2-7, is DGGITQSPKYLFRKEGQNVTLSCEQNLNHDAMYWYRQDPGQGLRLIYYSQIVNDFQKGDIAEGYSVSREKKESFPLTVTSAQKNPTAFYLCASSTLGQGSYEQYFGPGTRLTVT.

This chain uses TRBV6-5 with TRBJ1-4, with no clear D. From germline, CDR1 is MNHEY and CDR2 SVGAGI. Trimming took 6 bases from V and 3 from J, leaving 2 bases between them. CDR3 length: 11 residues. The CDR3 reads CASSSNEKLFF. The CDR3, as DNA: TGTGCCAGCAGCTCTAATGAAAAACTGTTTTTT.

The genes are TRBV6-5 and TRBJ1-1; the match to TRBD1 covers 11 bases. The V segment lost 5 bases and the J segment 5 bases; nucleotides outside the gene matches: 7. Germline V gene data show CDR1 as MNHEY and CDR2 as SVGAGI. The CDR3 spans 15 residues. The CDR3 nucleotides are TGTGCCAGCAGTCTCGGGACAGGGGGAGGTACTGAAGCTTTCTTT. Translating gives CASSLGTGGGTEAFF.

The rearrangement links TRBV30 to TRBJ2-1, with TRBD2 matching 10 bases. CDR3 length equals 14 residues. J was trimmed by 4 bases and V by 3 bases; bases with no gene match: 3. CDR1 is GTSNPN and CDR2 is SVGIG in the germline V gene (reference sequence). CDR3 in amino acids: CAWRTSGFYNEQFF. In DNA form, the CDR3 reads TGTGCCTGGAGGACTAGCGGGTTTTACAATGAGCAGTTCTTC. The full variable domain, in which reference TRBV30 and TRBJ2-1 provide the parts outside the CDR3, is SQTIHQWPATLVQPVGSPLSLECTVEGTSNPNLYWYRQAAGRGLQLLFYSVGIGQISSEVPQNLSASRPQDRQFILSSKKLLLSDSGFYLCAWRTSGFYNEQFFGPGTRLTVL.

About this clone itself: Other DNA sequences in the same sample also yield this CDR3. V usage is TRBV27 and J usage is TRBJ2-7; 9 nucleotides line up with TRBD1. V lost 1 base, J lost 6 bases, and 7 bases stayed unmatched. Germline CDR1 reads MNHEY; CDR2 reads SMNVEV (reference sequence). The CDR3 totals 15 residues. The CDR3 nucleotides are TGTGCCAGCAGTTTATTTGGGACAGGGTTTTCCGAGCAGTACTTC. Amino acid sequence: CASSLFGTGFSEQYF.

In DNA form, the CDR3 reads TGTGCCAGCAGCTTAGAGCGCGTGGGAGGTGCGGGAGCGTATACGCAGTATTTT. This translates into CASSLERVGGAGAYTQYF. The rearrangement joins TRBV7-2 to TRBJ2-3; TRBD2 aligns across 7 bases. V lost 1 base to trimming and J lost 7 bases; unmatched junction nucleotides: 17. CDR1 and CDR2 (germline): SGHTA, FQGNSA. The CDR3 is 18 residues long. The whole variable domain, filled in from reference TRBV7-2 and TRBJ2-3, reads GAGVSQSPSNKVTEKGKDVELRCDPISGHTALYWYRQSLGQGLEFLIYFQGNSAPDKSGLPSDRFSAERTGGSVSTLTIQRTQQEDSAVYLCASSLERVGGAGAYTQYFGPGTRLTVL.

This clone has just one count. V gene TRBV28 combines with J gene TRBJ2-7, with TRBD2 identical over 9 bases. The germline V gene has CDR1 MDHEN and CDR2 SYDVKM. V lost 5 bases to trimming and J lost 6 bases; unmatched junction nucleotides: 11. The CDR3 has 15 residues. Written as DNA, the CDR3 is TGTGCCAGCAGTATCGTGTCTAGCGGGAAAGCCGAGCAGTACTTC. Residues: CASSIVSSGKAEQYF. Based on the CDR3 plus reference TRBV28 and TRBJ2-7, the full variable domain is DVKVTQSSRYLVKRTGEKVFLECVQDMDHENMFWYRQDPGLGLRLIYFSYDVKMKEKGDIPEGYSVSREKKERFSLILESASTNQTSMYLCASSIVSSGKAEQYFGPGTRLTVT.

This chain joins TRBV28 and TRBJ1-2; D unresolved. This CDR3 has 11 residues. Trimming shortened V by 4 bases and J by 4 bases, and 4 bases separated the two germline ends. The germline gives CDR1 MDHEN, CDR2 SYDVKM. Written as DNA, the CDR3 is TGTGCCAGCAGTTCTTTCTATGGCTACACCTTC. The encoded protein is CASSSFYGYTF.

The CDR3 coding sequence is TGTGCCAGTATGGTCCCCGGTATTGATAATACGCAGTATTTT. This translates into CASMVPGIDNTQYF. The genes are TRBV19 and TRBJ2-3, with no clear D. The CDR3 covers 14 residues. Trimming stripped 7 bases from V and 7 bases from J, with 18 bases between. Germline V lookup: CDR1 LNHDA, CDR2 SQIVND (reference sequence). Looking up the rest from reference TRBV19 and TRBJ2-3 gives the full variable domain: DGGITQSPKYLFRKEGQNVTLSCEQNLNHDAMYWYRQDPGQGLRLIYYSQIVNDFQKGDIAEGYSVSREKKESFPLTVTSAQKNPTAFYLCASMVPGIDNTQYFGPGTRLTVL.

V usage is TRBV7-9 and J usage is TRBJ2-7, with TRBD1 as a possible D gene (6 bases). V lost 3 bases and J lost 5, with 8 bases in between. The CDR3 is made up of 12 amino acids. The germline V gene has CDR1 SEHNR and CDR2 FQNEAQ (reference sequence). CDR3 coding DNA: TGTGCCAGCAGCTTCCACAGGGACGAGCAGTACTTC. Translation: CASSFHRDEQYF.

This clone was seen a single time. The genes are TRBV7-9 and TRBJ1-2; 12 nucleotides agree with TRBD1. From germline, CDR1 is SEHNR and CDR2 FQNEAQ (reference sequence). The CDR3 length is 15 residues. With V trimmed by 3 bases and J by 6 bases, 5 bases remained unmatched. CDR3 protein: CASSLGDRGLDGYTF. The CDR3, as DNA: TGTGCCAGCAGCTTGGGGGACAGGGGGCTCGATGGCTACACCTTC.

This chain joins TRBV6-5 and TRBJ2-3, with 9 bases lining up with TRBD2. V was clipped by 0 bases and J by 7 bases; unmatched bases: 5. Germline loops: CDR1 MNHEY, CDR2 SVGAGI. This CDR3 comprises 15 residues. CDR3: CASSYSAGGLNTQYF. In DNA, the CDR3 is TGTGCCAGCAGTTACTCGGCGGGGGGGCTTAATACGCAGTATTTT.

This chain uses TRBV7-2 with TRBJ2-3, with TRBD2 matching 7 bases. This CDR3 region has 18 residues. In germline, CDR1 is SGHTA, CDR2 FQGNSA. V lost 1 base to trimming and J lost 0 bases; unmatched junction nucleotides: 10. The CDR3 is CASSLEERLADSTDTQYF. The CDR3 DNA is TGTGCCAGCAGCTTAGAGGAACGGCTAGCGGATAGCACAGATACGCAGTATTTT.

Details on this clone: Its ends do not fully match the called genes, so a read error is possible. The V gene is TRBV5-4, the J gene TRBJ2-3; 10 positions agree with TRBD1. CDR3 length: 15 residues. Germline loops: CDR1 SGHNT, CDR2 YYREEE (reference sequence). For the CDR3, the DNA is TGTGCCAGCAGATTGGACAGGGGGATGGGAGATACGCAGTATTTT. It translates to CASRLDRGMGDTQYF.

This clone showed up many times. The CDR3 DNA reads as TGCGCCAGCAGCTTGGGGGCTAGCGGGAACACCGGGGAGCTGTTTTTT. Amino acid sequence: CASSLGASGNTGELFF. The chain carries TRBV5-1 and TRBJ2-2, with 7 bases that match TRBD2. The CDR3 has 16 amino acids. V trimming: 0 bases; J trimming: 1 base; junction bases outside the gene matches: 3. CDR1 is SGHRS, CDR2 YFSETQ, per germline.

This clone was seen a few times. This chain connects TRBV4-1 to TRBJ2-7; the D gene is possibly TRBD1 (5 bases). Germline-derived CDR1 and CDR2 are MGHRA and YSYEKL. This CDR3 is 14 amino acids long. The germline V and J ends were trimmed by 1 base and 1 base, with 8 bases remaining between them. The CDR3 loop reads CASSQVDSSYEQYF. In DNA form, the CDR3 reads TGCGCCAGCAGCCAAGTAGACAGTTCCTACGAGCAGTACTTC.

The chain has TRBV4-1 and TRBJ2-5; D might be TRBD1 (6 bases). Germline CDR1 is MGHRA and CDR2 is YSYEKL. The V and J ends lost 3 bases and 4 bases respectively, with 15 bases between them. There are 15 residues in the CDR3. CDR3 DNA sequence: TGCGCCAGCAGCCACATAACCTTAGGGGGAGAGACCCAGTACTTC. Its protein product is CASSHITLGGETQYF.

The chain has TRBV5-6 and TRBJ2-7, with 8 bases aligning to TRBD1. Germline values: CDR1 SGHDT, CDR2 YYEEEE. Losses at the gene ends were 4 bases for V and 2 bases for J; bases not matched to a gene: 5. The CDR3 is 14 amino acids. DNA for the CDR3: TGTGCCAGCAGCCGTTCAGGGGGCGCCTACGAGCAGTACTTC. Translation gives CASSRSGGAYEQYF.

The chain combines TRBV11-2 with TRBJ1-1; D gene uncertain. V gave up 2 bases and J gave up 0 bases, with 7 bases separating them. Germline V lookup: CDR1 SGHAT, CDR2 FQNNGV. This CDR3 is 14 amino acids long. CDR3 sequence (DNA): TGTGCCAGCAGCTTACAGCGGGTGAACACTGAAGCTTTCTTT. Its protein product is CASSLQRVNTEAFF.

The genes are TRBV29-1 and TRBJ1-3, with a tentative D call TRBD1 (5 bases). Germline V gives CDR1 SQVTM, CDR2 ANQGSEA. V was cut by 3 bases and J by 5 bases, with 11 bases left in between. The CDR3 totals 13 residues. The CDR3 region is CSVEAGSRNTIYF. The DNA for the CDR3 is TGCAGCGTTGAGGCAGGGTCAAGAAACACCATATATTTT.

V gene TRBV10-1 combines with J gene TRBJ1-1; D is unclear. The CDR3 runs 16 residues. Germline assignment: CDR1 WNHNN and CDR2 SYGVQD (reference sequence). V was cut by 4 bases and J by 0 bases, with 15 bases left in between. The CDR3 sequence: CASSGSVRGLNTEAFF. The DNA for the CDR3 is TGCGCCAGCAGTGGCTCAGTTCGGGGTCTGAACACTGAAGCTTTCTTT.

The genes are TRBV11-2 and TRBJ1-1; no clear D. Germline loops: CDR1 SGHAT, CDR2 FQNNGV. This CDR3 spans 14 amino acids. V shed 1 base and J shed 6 bases, with 12 bases lying between them. CDR3: CASSLVRGRAEAFF. The CDR3 nucleotides read TGTGCCAGCAGCTTAGTTCGAGGGCGAGCTGAAGCTTTCTTT.